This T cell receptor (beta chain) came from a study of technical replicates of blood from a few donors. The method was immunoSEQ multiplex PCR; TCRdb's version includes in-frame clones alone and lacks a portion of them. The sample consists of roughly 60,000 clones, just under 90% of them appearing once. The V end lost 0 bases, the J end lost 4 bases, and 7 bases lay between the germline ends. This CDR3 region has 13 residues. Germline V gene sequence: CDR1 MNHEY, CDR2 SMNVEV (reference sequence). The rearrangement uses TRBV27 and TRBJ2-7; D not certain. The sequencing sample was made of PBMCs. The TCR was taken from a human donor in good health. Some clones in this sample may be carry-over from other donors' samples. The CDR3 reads CASSLSVGYEQYF. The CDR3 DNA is TGTGCCAGCAGTTTATCGGTCGGGTACGAGCAGTACTTC.